These 18 T cell receptor beta chains share one sample of origin, sequenced in a study of PD-1 blockade in classical Hodgkin lymphoma. Profiling relied on immunoSEQ multiplex PCR, and the TCRdb table lists in-frame clones only, not all of them. Counted here are tens of thousands of clones, around 75% occurring once; the ten biggest clones make up more than 13%. No patient escaped relapse after autologous stem cell transplantation, and brentuximab vedotin exposure varied. The starting material was peripheral blood mononuclear cells (PBMCs), obtained before the second cycle of nivolumab. Source of these receptors: a human donor with classical Hodgkin lymphoma.

The CDR3 nucleotides are TGTGCCAGCAGTTTATCGACTAGCGGGTACAATGAGCAGTTCTTC. Its translation: CASSLSTSGYNEQFF. The gene calls are TRBV27 and TRBJ2-1, with TRBD2 matching over 10 bases. V was pared by 0 bases and J by 4 bases, with 0 bases of the junction left unmatched. The CDR3 is 15 residues long. Looked up from germline, CDR1 is MNHEY and CDR2 is SMNVEV (reference sequence).

The CDR3 DNA reads TGCAGCGTCAACCGACAGGGGGACACTGAAGCTTTCTTT. Encoded protein: CSVNRQGDTEAFF. This chain joins TRBV29-1 and TRBJ1-1, with 9 bases lining up with TRBD1. V shed 6 bases and J 3 bases; nucleotides not matched to a gene: 5. From germline, CDR1 is SQVTM and CDR2 ANQGSEA. CDR3 size: 13 residues. The whole variable domain, filled in from reference TRBV29-1 and TRBJ1-1, reads SAVISQKPSRDICQRGTSLTIQCQVDSQVTMMFWYRQQPGQSLTLIATANQGSEATYESGFVIDKFPISRPNLTFSTLTVSNMSPEDSSIYLCSVNRQGDTEAFFGQGTRLTVV.

The J gene is TRBJ2-1, the V gene TRBV7-2; TRBD2 aligns across 15 bases. The germline V gene has CDR1 SGHTA and CDR2 FQGNSA. Losses at the gene ends were 5 bases for V and 4 bases for J; bases not matched to a gene: 6. CDR3 length equals 17 residues. CDR3 DNA: TGTGCCAGCAGCATGGGACTAGCGGGAGGATGGTACAATGAGCAGTTCTTC. Protein: CASSMGLAGGWYNEQFF. Supplemented by reference TRBV7-2 and TRBJ2-1, the full variable domain reads GAGVSQSPSNKVTEKGKDVELRCDPISGHTALYWYRQSLGQGLEFLIYFQGNSAPDKSGLPSDRFSAERTGGSVSTLTIQRTQQEDSAVYLCASSMGLAGGWYNEQFFGPGTRLTVL.

The sample holds a few counts of this clone. The rearrangement joins TRBV7-6 to TRBJ2-3, with 9 bases lining up with TRBD2. CDR3 length: 21 amino acids. The junction had 23 bases not matched to a gene; V was cut back by 3 bases and J by 4 bases. Germline V gives CDR1 SGHVS, CDR2 FNYEAQ. The DNA of the CDR3 is TGTGCCAGCAGCTTCCCTGGGGGGGCGAGGTCCCCTAGCGGGGCGGCAGATACGCAGTATTTT. It encodes CASSFPGGARSPSGAADTQYF.

V and J are TRBV4-2 and TRBJ2-1, with a weak D call TRBD2 (7 bases). The CDR3 consists of 16 residues. The germline gives CDR1 LGHNA, CDR2 YNFKEQ. The V end was cut by 5 bases, the J end by 0 bases, with 14 bases between. CDR3 DNA: TGTGCCAGCAGCGCTGGGGGCGGGAGCTCCTACAATGAGCAGTTCTTC. This gives the protein CASSAGGGSSYNEQFF.

The chain employs TRBV18 and TRBJ1-1; D unresolved. The V and J ends lost 3 bases and 8 bases respectively, with 7 bases between them. In germline, CDR1 is KGHSH, CDR2 LQKENI. This CDR3 is built from 11 residues. This CDR3 is CASSPTEEAFF. Written as DNA, the CDR3 is TGTGCCAGCTCACCGACCGAGGAAGCTTTCTTT.

J is TRBJ2-3 and V is TRBV5-1, with 14 bases lining up with TRBD2. The V gene end was trimmed by 3 bases and the J gene end by 2 bases; junction bases not matched to a gene: 5. The CDR3 has 17 amino acids. CDR1 and CDR2 from the germline V gene are SGHRS and YFSETQ. The CDR3, as DNA: TGCGCCAGCAGCTCGCAGGGACTAGCGGGAGTCACAGATACGCAGTATTTT. As protein: CASSSQGLAGVTDTQYF.

The chain links TRBV27 to TRBJ2-3; tentative D call: TRBD1 (5 bases). The CDR3 consists of 14 residues. The germline V gene encodes CDR1 MNHEY and CDR2 SMNVEV (reference sequence). V lost 7 bases to trimming and J lost 0 bases, with 11 bases between them. CDR3 residues: CASNTRQSTDTQYF. DNA for the CDR3: TGTGCCAGCAATACGAGACAGAGCACAGATACGCAGTATTTT.

The chain is built from TRBV7-2 and TRBJ2-2; D unclear. The CDR3 is 13 residues long. The V and J ends lost 2 bases and 7 bases respectively, with 8 bases between them. CDR1 is SGHTA and CDR2 is FQGNSA in the germline V gene. CDR3 sequence reads: CASSLFDVGELFF. The CDR3 DNA follows: TGTGCCAGCAGCTTATTCGACGTCGGGGAGCTGTTTTTT.

This clone came up a few times. The J gene is TRBJ1-1, the V gene TRBV9; D ambiguous. Germline V CDR1 and CDR2: SGDLS, YYNGEE. This CDR3 has 12 amino acids. V shed 4 bases and J shed 2 bases, with 6 bases lying between them. CDR3 nucleotides: TGTGCCAGCAGCCCGCTAAACACTGAAGCTTTCTTT. Translation: CASSPLNTEAFF.

The genes are TRBV7-2 and TRBJ1-1, with TRBD1 matching 9 bases. After removal of 2 bases from V and 4 bases from J, the junction contained 5 bases not matched to a gene. This CDR3 is 15 amino acids long. Germline V gene data show CDR1 as SGHTA and CDR2 as FQGNSA. CDR3 residues: CASSLWDRDGTEAFF. In DNA, the CDR3 is TGTGCCAGCAGCTTATGGGACAGGGATGGCACTGAAGCTTTCTTT. Full variable domain (outside the CDR3, taken from reference TRBV7-2 and TRBJ1-1): GAGVSQSPSNKVTEKGKDVELRCDPISGHTALYWYRQSLGQGLEFLIYFQGNSAPDKSGLPSDRFSAERTGGSVSTLTIQRTQQEDSAVYLCASSLWDRDGTEAFFGQGTRLTVV.

This clone was counted once. The chain recombines TRBV6-1 with TRBJ1-3; tentative D call: TRBD1 (5 bases). Between the trimmed V and J ends, which lost 6 bases and 4 bases, there was a span of 16 bases. CDR3 length: 15 amino acids. CDR1 MNHNS and CDR2 SASEGT come from the germline V gene. The CDR3, as DNA: TGTGCCAGCAGCTGGGGGGAGGGAGCCGGAAACACCATATATTTT. It specifies CASSWGEGAGNTIYF.

The rearrangement joins TRBV19 to TRBJ1-1, with a tentative D call TRBD1 (5 bases). The germline gives CDR1 LNHDA, CDR2 SQIVND (reference sequence). This CDR3 is built from 14 residues. V was trimmed by 4 bases and J by 4 bases, leaving 13 bases between them. The CDR3 DNA sequence: TGTGCCAGTAGTAGGACAACCCAGGGCACTGAAGCTTTCTTT. Translation gives CASSRTTQGTEAFF.

The genes are TRBV5-6 and TRBJ2-7, with D tentatively TRBD1 (5 bases). This CDR3 has 15 residues. The germline gives CDR1 SGHDT, CDR2 YYEEEE. The V end was cut by 0 bases, the J end by 6 bases, with 16 bases between. The CDR3 is CASSLVAGPQGEQYF. The CDR3, as DNA: TGTGCCAGCAGCTTGGTAGCAGGGCCCCAGGGCGAGCAGTACTTC. Supplemented by reference TRBV5-6 and TRBJ2-7, the full variable domain reads DAGVTQSPTHLIKTRGQQVTLRCSPKSGHDTVSWYQQALGQGPQFIFQYYEEEERQRGNFPDRFSGHQFPNYSSELNVNALLLGDSALYLCASSLVAGPQGEQYFGPGTRLTVT.

Comments on this clone: The same CDR3 also results from other DNA sequences found in this sample. The chain joins TRBV6-5 to TRBJ1-1; D not resolved. CDR1 is MNHEY, CDR2 SVGAGI, per germline. The CDR3 length is 13 residues. The V end was cut by 6 bases, the J end by 2 bases, with 10 bases between. This CDR3 reads CASSPGPNTEAFF. CDR3 nucleotide sequence: TGTGCCAGCAGCCCCGGGCCCAACACTGAAGCTTTCTTT.

The rearrangement joins TRBV5-1 to TRBJ2-1; 8 bases are shared with TRBD2. Looked up from germline, CDR1 is SGHRS and CDR2 is YFSETQ. The CDR3 consists of 14 residues. Losses at the gene ends were 2 bases for V and 4 bases for J; bases not matched to a gene: 2. CDR3 amino acids: CASSLLAEYNEQFF. As DNA, the CDR3 is TGCGCCAGCAGCTTACTAGCGGAATACAATGAGCAGTTCTTC.

The genes are TRBV4-2 and TRBJ1-3, with TRBD1 matching over 10 bases. The trim removed 2 bases at V and 2 bases at J, leaving 6 bases unmatched. CDR3 length: 17 residues. Germline values: CDR1 LGHNA, CDR2 YNFKEQ. The CDR3 nucleotides are TGTGCCAGCAGCCAACTCGGGGGGACAGGGGCTGGAAACACCATATATTTT. Amino acid sequence: CASSQLGGTGAGNTIYF.

The chain has TRBV7-9 and TRBJ2-5; no clear D gene. The V end was cut by 2 bases, the J end by 5 bases, with 9 bases between. The CDR3 spans 13 residues. Germline V CDR1 and CDR2: SEHNR, FQNEAQ (reference sequence). DNA of the CDR3: TGTGCCAGCAGCTTACGTCCCTCGGAGACCCAGTACTTC. Residues: CASSLRPSETQYF.